The 5 T cell receptor beta chains below come from one sample, sequenced in a study of T cell responses to AZD1222 COVID-19 vaccine. Libraries were prepared by immunoSEQ multiplex PCR; TCRdb keeps only in-frame clonotypes and omits some of them. The sample lists 95,000 to 130,000 clones, roughly nine tenths occurring once. The sample consisted of peripheral blood, taken 28 days after the second AZD1222 dose. Receptors originate from an adult who received the AZD1222 COVID-19 vaccine.

The chain uses TRBV6-5 and TRBJ1-5; the D gene is possibly TRBD1 (5 bases). Germline assignment: CDR1 MNHEY and CDR2 SVGAGI. V lost 11 bases to trimming and J lost 1 base, with 12 bases between them. This CDR3 is built from 13 residues. The CDR3 sequence: CAGPQGSNQPQHF. CDR3 bases: TGTGCCGGCCCTCAGGGAAGCAATCAGCCCCAGCATTTT.

The gene calls are TRBV14 and TRBJ1-1; D is perhaps TRBD1 (5 bases). Germline CDR1 reads SGHDN; CDR2 reads FVKESK. V was shortened by 1 base and J by 9 bases, with 21 bases between the two germline ends. The CDR3 is made up of 16 amino acids. DNA of the CDR3: TGTGCCAGCAGCCAAGTTTTTAGGGGCCCTACCGAGAAAGCTTTCTTT. Translating it yields CASSQVFRGPTEKAFF.

The CDR3 DNA follows: TGTGCCAGCAGACAGGGGCTAAGCTCCTACAATGAGCAGTTCTTC. Encoded protein: CASRQGLSSYNEQFF. The chain carries TRBV6-5 and TRBJ2-1, with 7 bases fitting TRBD1. Germline V CDR1 and CDR2: MNHEY, SVGAGI. J gave up 0 bases and V 6 bases, and 5 bases lay outside the gene matches. CDR3 size: 15 residues.

The chain has TRBV6-5 and TRBJ1-2, with a weak D call TRBD1 (5 bases). Germline CDR1 is MNHEY and CDR2 is SVGAGI. There are 15 residues in the CDR3. V lost 6 bases and J lost 8, with 22 bases in between. The CDR3, as DNA: TGTGCCAGCAGCCGAGATGGGACCTCACTTCTGGGCTACACCTTC. As protein: CASSRDGTSLLGYTF.

V and J are TRBV28 and TRBJ2-1, with TRBD1 matching 9 bases. V dropped 6 bases and J dropped 5; count of bases not matched to a gene: 8. The CDR3 sequence is 15 residues long. The germline V gene encodes CDR1 MDHEN and CDR2 SYDVKM. In DNA, the CDR3 is TGTGCCAGCAGGACGACCGGGACAGGGAACAATGAGCAGTTCTTC. It encodes CASRTTGTGNNEQFF.